This TCR beta chain was captured by sequencing in a study of blood T cell repertoires in COVID-19. The data were produced by immunoSEQ multiplex PCR, yet TCRdb's version contains in-frame clones alone and is incomplete. The table has 350,000 to 450,000 clones, roughly 85% seen once. Sequencing input: peripheral blood. The sequence was obtained from a woman under 30 with acute or convalescent COVID-19.

In DNA, the CDR3 is TGTGCCAGTAGCCAGGGACAGGCTAGAACCGGGGAGCTGTTTTTT. Translating gives CASSQGQARTGELFF. The rearrangement joins TRBV19 to TRBJ2-2; 8 bases fit TRBD1. The germline gives CDR1 LNHDA, CDR2 SQIVND (reference sequence). V gave up 6 bases and J gave up 5 bases; unmatched junction bases: 8. The length of the CDR3 is 15 residues.